Below are 18 T cell receptor beta chains sequenced from a single sample in a study of CD8+ T cells in alopecia areata. Treatment reported: oral pan-JAK inhibitor, 5-10 mg twice daily. RNA extraction was followed by reverse transcription into cDNA, which acted as the sequencing template. Data came from immunoSEQ multiplex PCR; TCRdb stores just in-frame clones and leaves some out. The sample carries a few hundred thousand clones, roughly two fifths recorded once. Sample: CD4+ T cells sorted from blood, taken between weeks 30 and 35, from a patient treated with tofacitinib. These receptor sequences come from a human donor with alopecia areata.

The genes are TRBV2 and TRBJ2-1; 8 bases are shared with TRBD1. This CDR3 contains 15 residues. Germline V gives CDR1 SNHLY, CDR2 FYNNEI. The V segment lost 8 bases and the J segment 8 bases; nucleotides outside the gene matches: 14. CDR3 sequence reads: CASVGQGLPGDEQFF. As DNA, the CDR3 is TGTGCCAGCGTAGGACAGGGTTTACCGGGGGATGAGCAGTTCTTC.

This clone was found a few times. The chain joins TRBV7-9 to TRBJ2-1; D possibly corresponds to TRBD1 (6 bases). V was pared by 5 bases and J by 12 bases, with 20 bases between. From germline, CDR1 is SEHNR and CDR2 FQNEAQ (reference sequence). The CDR3 covers 14 residues. The CDR3: CASSEKEVVQGQFF. The CDR3 DNA follows: TGTGCCAGCAGCGAGAAGGAAGTGGTACAGGGGCAGTTCTTC.

V and J are TRBV13 and TRBJ2-3; D gene unclear. V lost 1 base to trimming and J lost 2 bases, with 10 bases between them. CDR3 length: 15 amino acids. The germline V gene has CDR1 PRHDT and CDR2 FYEKMQ (reference sequence). The CDR3 loop is CASSLAVSATDTQYF. As DNA, the CDR3 is TGTGCCAGCAGCTTAGCGGTTTCGGCCACAGATACGCAGTATTTT.

Concerning this clone itself: A single base separates this from a much larger clone, so it may be a read error. The V and J genes are TRBV7-9 and TRBJ1-1; 11 bases map to TRBD1. Germline V gene data show CDR1 as SEHNR and CDR2 as FQNEAQ (reference sequence). The CDR3 runs 14 residues. The V gene end was trimmed by 3 bases and the J gene end by 7 bases; junction bases not matched to a gene: 4. Here the CDR3 DNA reads TGTGCCAGCAGCTTGGCGGGACAGGGGGGTGAAGCTTTCTTT. Amino acid sequence: CASSLAGQGGEAFF.

The genes are TRBV5-1 and TRBJ1-2; D is possibly TRBD1 (6 bases). V was trimmed by 0 bases and J by 6 bases, leaving 12 bases between them. CDR1 SGHRS and CDR2 YFSETQ come from the germline V gene. CDR3 size: 14 residues. The CDR3: CASSLDGRGNGYTF. Written as DNA, the CDR3 is TGCGCCAGCAGCTTGGATGGCAGGGGAAATGGCTACACCTTC.

This clone was recorded a few times. The chain employs TRBV6-5 and TRBJ2-2; 9 nucleotides align to TRBD1. Trimming cost V 6 bases and J 2 bases; bases outside gene matches: 4. Germline V gene lookup returns CDR1 MNHEY and CDR2 SVGAGI. The CDR3 length is 15 residues. The CDR3 reads CASRGQGTNTGELFF. Written as DNA, the CDR3 is TGTGCCAGCAGGGGACAGGGAACAAACACCGGGGAGCTGTTTTTT.

Many counts were recorded for this clone. Other DNA sequences of this sample code for an identical CDR3. The rearrangement joins TRBV5-1 to TRBJ2-7; D remains unclear. This CDR3 contains 15 residues. The V gene's germline CDR1 is SGHRS and CDR2 YFSETQ. With 4 bases removed from V and 1 base from J, the gap between germline ends came to 15 bases. CDR3 sequence reads: CASSPIGDGSYEQYF. The CDR3 DNA reads TGCGCCAGCAGCCCAATTGGAGACGGGTCCTACGAGCAGTACTTC.

The J gene is TRBJ1-1, the V gene TRBV30; D is ambiguous. Trimming shortened V by 2 bases and J by 1 base, and 11 bases separated the two germline ends. Germline V lookup: CDR1 GTSNPN, CDR2 SVGIG (reference sequence). The CDR3 is 14 residues long. CDR3: CAWSTRFPNTEAFF. The DNA for the CDR3 is TGTGCCTGGAGTACTAGATTTCCGAACACTGAAGCTTTCTTT. Filled out from reference TRBV30 and TRBJ1-1, the complete variable domain reads SQTIHQWPATLVQPVGSPLSLECTVEGTSNPNLYWYRQAAGRGLQLLFYSVGIGQISSEVPQNLSASRPQDRQFILSSKKLLLSDSGFYLCAWSTRFPNTEAFFGQGTRLTVV.

The rearrangement links TRBV7-9 to TRBJ1-6, with 7 bases fitting TRBD1. The J segment lost 10 bases and the V segment lost 3 bases, leaving 3 bases of the junction unmatched. The CDR3 spans 13 residues. Germline V lookup: CDR1 SEHNR, CDR2 FQNEAQ (reference sequence). CDR3 sequence reads: CASSFDRESPLHF. Written as DNA, the CDR3 is TGTGCCAGCAGCTTCGACAGGGAATCACCCCTCCACTTT.

This clone was seen a handful of times. V is TRBV18 and J is TRBJ2-3; D not certain. There are 14 residues in the CDR3. Trimming pared 7 bases from V and 0 bases from J, leaving 11 bases between. Germline-derived CDR1 and CDR2 are KGHSH and LQKENI. CDR3 nucleotides: TGTGCCAGCTGGGCGATTTCTAGCACAGATACGCAGTATTTT. Its protein is CASWAISSTDTQYF. Full variable domain (rest looked up from reference TRBV18 and TRBJ2-3): NAGVMQNPRHLVRRRGQEARLRCSPMKGHSHVYWYRQLPEEGLKFMVYLQKENIIDESGMPKERFSAEFPKEGPSILRIQQVVRGDSAAYFCASWAISSTDTQYFGPGTRLTVL.

This clone has only a few counts. The rearrangement joins TRBV9 to TRBJ2-3, with D perhaps being TRBD1 or TRBD2 (5 bases each). V lost 4 bases and J 0 bases, leaving 18 bases between the germline ends. Germline CDR1 is SGDLS and CDR2 is YYNGEE. This CDR3 has 17 residues. CDR3 region: CASSLTLGTTSTDTQYF. CDR3 sequence (DNA): TGTGCCAGCAGCTTAACCCTCGGGACGACTAGCACAGATACGCAGTATTTT.

This clone was observed a few times. The genes are TRBV7-9 and TRBJ2-7; D is possibly TRBD1 (5 bases). Germline values: CDR1 SEHNR, CDR2 FQNEAQ (reference sequence). The CDR3 contains 16 residues. V shed 1 base and J shed 9 bases, with 22 bases lying between them. DNA for the CDR3: TGTGCCAGCAGCTTAGACTACGGCAGGGCAGAAGTGCGGCAGTACTTC. It specifies CASSLDYGRAEVRQYF.

This CDR3 reads CASTPGPEGEQFF. CDR3 bases: TGTGCCAGCACTCCCGGACCTGAGGGTGAGCAGTTCTTC. This sequence joins TRBV7-6 and TRBJ2-1; D possibly corresponds to TRBD2 (5 bases). Germline V lookup: CDR1 SGHVS, CDR2 FNYEAQ. V lost 7 bases and J lost 9, with 16 bases in between. The CDR3 has 13 residues.

The chain has TRBV5-1 and TRBJ2-7; perhaps D is TRBD1 or TRBD2 (5 bases each). CDR1 SGHRS and CDR2 YFSETQ come from the germline V gene. The CDR3 consists of 16 residues. The ends were cut back, 4 bases at V and 3 bases at J, with 20 bases in the middle. CDR3 sequence reads: CASSPGDSGRYYEQYF. In DNA, the CDR3 is TGCGCCAGCAGCCCCGGTGACAGCGGACGATACTACGAGCAGTACTTC.

V is TRBV19 and J is TRBJ2-7, with 9 bases that match TRBD1. J was trimmed by 3 bases and V by 6 bases; bases with no gene match: 6. This CDR3 region has 14 residues. The germline CDR1 and CDR2 sequences are LNHDA and SQIVND (reference sequence). Here the CDR3 DNA reads TGTGCCAGTAGCGGGACAGGGAGCGACTACGAGCAGTACTTC. Protein: CASSGTGSDYEQYF.

This clone was detected only a few times. The sample has other DNA sequences that encode this CDR3 too. The rearrangement links TRBV5-4 to TRBJ2-4, with a possible D match to TRBD1 (5 bases). The CDR3 contains 14 residues. Trimming removed 2 bases at V and 0 bases at J, with 6 bases between. Germline V gene lookup returns CDR1 SGHNT and CDR2 YYREEE (reference sequence). The CDR3 is CASSFQGAKNIQYF. CDR3 sequence (DNA): TGTGCCAGCAGCTTTCAGGGAGCCAAAAACATTCAGTACTTC.

V is TRBV5-4 and J is TRBJ2-3; D is perhaps TRBD2 (5 bases). There are 15 residues in the CDR3. From germline, CDR1 is SGHNT and CDR2 YYREEE (reference sequence). Trimming took off 3 bases at V and 5 bases at J, with 16 bases between the two ends. DNA of the CDR3: TGTGCCAGCAGCTCCTCCGGGAACCCAGTAGATACGCAGTATTTT. Protein sequence: CASSSSGNPVDTQYF.

This clone was picked up a small number of times. The CDR3 here is CASTQGYEAFF. The DNA for the CDR3 is TGTGCCAGCACGCAGGGATACGAAGCTTTCTTT. The rearrangement uses TRBV28 and TRBJ1-1, with D perhaps matching TRBD1 (5 bases). V dropped 7 bases and J dropped 8 bases, with 11 bases sitting between them. The CDR3 sequence is 11 residues long. The germline V gene encodes CDR1 MDHEN and CDR2 SYDVKM.